The clone carrying this TCR delta chain has at least ten counts. The protein held in TCRdb is that of a much larger clone and does not match this DNA's translation at residue 14, likely because of a read error; the protein shown is translated from the DNA. The sample originates from a study of γδ T cells in repeated Plasmodium falciparum infection. Study at large: Malaria-naive adults were infected with P. falciparum NF54 four times over about 600 days. Samples were taken at baseline, before some infections, and 21 days after each.

With CATT, TCRdb re-called clones from the multiplex PCR reads. The table lists 50,000 to 65,000 delta-chain clones, approximately 1.5% of them singletons. Sequencing was carried out using gamma-delta T cells from blood. This clonotype originated in a pool of human donors (malaria-infected and uninfected, not separated).

The CDR3 loop reads CAFAPSYGTGGYVADKLIF. The CDR3 DNA follows: TGTGCCTTTGCGCCTTCCTACGGAACTGGGGGATACGTCGCCGATAAACTCATCTTT. The chain couples TRDV3 to TRDJ1, with 13 positions matching TRDD3. The CDR3 is 19 residues long. Germline CDR1 and CDR2: TVYSNPD and GDNSRS (reference sequence). Germline trimming cut 2 bases from V and 3 bases from J; bases unmatched to any gene: 18.